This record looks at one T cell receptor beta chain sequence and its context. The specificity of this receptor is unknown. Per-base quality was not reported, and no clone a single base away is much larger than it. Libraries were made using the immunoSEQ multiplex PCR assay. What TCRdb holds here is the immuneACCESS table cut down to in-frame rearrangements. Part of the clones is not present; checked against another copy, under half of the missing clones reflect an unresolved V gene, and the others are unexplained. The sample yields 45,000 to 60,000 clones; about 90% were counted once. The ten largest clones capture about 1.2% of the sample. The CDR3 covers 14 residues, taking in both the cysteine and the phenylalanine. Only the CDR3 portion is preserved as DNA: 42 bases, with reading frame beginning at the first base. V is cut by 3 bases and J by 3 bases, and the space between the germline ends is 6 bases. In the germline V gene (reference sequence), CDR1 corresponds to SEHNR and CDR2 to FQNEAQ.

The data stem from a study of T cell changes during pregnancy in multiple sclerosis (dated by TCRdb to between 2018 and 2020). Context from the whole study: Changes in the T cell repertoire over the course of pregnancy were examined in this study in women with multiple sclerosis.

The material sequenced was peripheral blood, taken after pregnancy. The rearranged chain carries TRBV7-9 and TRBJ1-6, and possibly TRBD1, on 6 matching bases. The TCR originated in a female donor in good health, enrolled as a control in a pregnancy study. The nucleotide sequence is TGTGCCAGCAGCTTGGACAGCTATAATTCACCCCTCCACTTT. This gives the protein CASSLDSYNSPLHF. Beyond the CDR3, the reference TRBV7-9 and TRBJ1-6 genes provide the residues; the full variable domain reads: DTGVSQNPRHKITKRGQNVTFRCDPISEHNRLYWYRQTLGQGPEFLTYFQNEAQLEKSRLLSDRFSAERPKGSFSTLEIQRTEQGDSAMYLCASSLDSYNSPLHFGNGTRLTVT.